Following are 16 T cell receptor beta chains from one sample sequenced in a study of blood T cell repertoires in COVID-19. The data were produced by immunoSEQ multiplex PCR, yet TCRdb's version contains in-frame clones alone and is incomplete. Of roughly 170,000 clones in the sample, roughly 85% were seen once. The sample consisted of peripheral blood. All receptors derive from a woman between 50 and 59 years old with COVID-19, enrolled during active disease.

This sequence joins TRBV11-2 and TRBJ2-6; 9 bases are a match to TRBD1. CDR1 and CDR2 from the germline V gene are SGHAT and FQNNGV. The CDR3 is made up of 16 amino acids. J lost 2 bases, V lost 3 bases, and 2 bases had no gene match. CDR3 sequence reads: CASSFGTGTGANVLTF. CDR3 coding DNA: TGTGCCAGCAGCTTTGGGACAGGGACTGGGGCCAACGTCCTGACTTTC.

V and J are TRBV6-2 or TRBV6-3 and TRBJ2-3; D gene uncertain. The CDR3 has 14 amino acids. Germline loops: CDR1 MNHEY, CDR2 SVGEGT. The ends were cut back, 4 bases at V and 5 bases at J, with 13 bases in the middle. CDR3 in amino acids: CASSSRSVGDTQYF. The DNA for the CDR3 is TGTGCCAGCAGTTCGAGGAGCGTTGGAGATACGCAGTATTTT.

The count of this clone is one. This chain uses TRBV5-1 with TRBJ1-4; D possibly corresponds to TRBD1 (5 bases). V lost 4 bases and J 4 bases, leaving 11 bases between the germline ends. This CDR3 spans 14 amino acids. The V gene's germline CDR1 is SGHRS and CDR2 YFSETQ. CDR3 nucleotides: TGCGCCAGCAGCGCGACAGAATATAATGAAAAACTGTTTTTT. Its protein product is CASSATEYNEKLFF.

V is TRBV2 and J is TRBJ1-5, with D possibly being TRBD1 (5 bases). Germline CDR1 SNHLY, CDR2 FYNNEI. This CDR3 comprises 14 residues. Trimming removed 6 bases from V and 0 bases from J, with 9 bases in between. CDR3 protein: CASRGLYSNQPQHF. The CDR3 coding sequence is TGTGCCAGCAGGGGACTTTATAGCAATCAGCCCCAGCATTTT.

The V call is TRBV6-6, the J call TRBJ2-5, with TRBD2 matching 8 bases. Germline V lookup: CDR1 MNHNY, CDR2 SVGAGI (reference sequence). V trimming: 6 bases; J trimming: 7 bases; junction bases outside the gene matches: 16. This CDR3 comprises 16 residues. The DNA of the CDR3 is TGTGCCAGCAGATTAAAAGCGGGGGCCGGGCAGGGGACCCAGTACTTC. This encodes CASRLKAGAGQGTQYF.

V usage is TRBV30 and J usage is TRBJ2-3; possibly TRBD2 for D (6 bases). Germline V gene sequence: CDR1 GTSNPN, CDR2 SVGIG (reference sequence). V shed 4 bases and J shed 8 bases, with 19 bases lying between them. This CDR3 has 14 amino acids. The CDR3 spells CAWTLGTSTGTQYF. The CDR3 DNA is TGTGCCTGGACTCTAGGCACTAGCACCGGTACGCAGTATTTT.

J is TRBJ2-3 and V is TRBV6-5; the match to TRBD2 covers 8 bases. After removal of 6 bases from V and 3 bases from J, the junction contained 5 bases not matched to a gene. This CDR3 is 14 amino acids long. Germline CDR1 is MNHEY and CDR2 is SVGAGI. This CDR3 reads CASRSTSGTDTQYF. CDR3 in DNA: TGTGCCAGCAGAAGCACTAGCGGTACAGATACGCAGTATTTT.

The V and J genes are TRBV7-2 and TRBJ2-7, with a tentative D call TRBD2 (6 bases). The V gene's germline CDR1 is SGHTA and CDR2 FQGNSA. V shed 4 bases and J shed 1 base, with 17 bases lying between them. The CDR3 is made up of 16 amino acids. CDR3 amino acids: CASSSIQRDFSYEQYF. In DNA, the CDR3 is TGTGCCAGCAGCTCGATTCAGAGGGACTTTTCCTACGAGCAGTACTTC. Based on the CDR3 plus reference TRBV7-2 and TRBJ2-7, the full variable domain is GAGVSQSPSNKVTEKGKDVELRCDPISGHTALYWYRQSLGQGLEFLIYFQGNSAPDKSGLPSDRFSAERTGGSVSTLTIQRTQQEDSAVYLCASSSIQRDFSYEQYFGPGTRLTVT.

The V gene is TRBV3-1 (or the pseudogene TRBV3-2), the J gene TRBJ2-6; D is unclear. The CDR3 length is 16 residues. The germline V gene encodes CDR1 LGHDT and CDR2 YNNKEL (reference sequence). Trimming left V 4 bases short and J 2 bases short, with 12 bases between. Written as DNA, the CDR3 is TGTGCCAGCAGCCCTCTACCTAGTGCTGGGGCCAACGTCCTGACTTTC. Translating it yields CASSPLPSAGANVLTF.

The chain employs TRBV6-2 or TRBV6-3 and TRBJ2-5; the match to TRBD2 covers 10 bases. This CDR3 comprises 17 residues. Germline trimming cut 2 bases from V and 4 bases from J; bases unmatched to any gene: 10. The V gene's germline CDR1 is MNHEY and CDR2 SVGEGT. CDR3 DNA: TGTGCCAGCAGTTACCAGCTAGCGGGGGTCGAGGGAGAGACCCAGTACTTC. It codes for CASSYQLAGVEGETQYF.

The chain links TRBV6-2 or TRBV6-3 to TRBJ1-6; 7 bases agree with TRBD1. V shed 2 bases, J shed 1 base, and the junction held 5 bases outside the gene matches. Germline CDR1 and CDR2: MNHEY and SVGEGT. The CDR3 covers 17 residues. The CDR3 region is CASSYPGGISYNSPLHF. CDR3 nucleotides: TGTGCCAGCAGTTACCCAGGGGGGATATCCTATAATTCACCCCTCCACTTT.

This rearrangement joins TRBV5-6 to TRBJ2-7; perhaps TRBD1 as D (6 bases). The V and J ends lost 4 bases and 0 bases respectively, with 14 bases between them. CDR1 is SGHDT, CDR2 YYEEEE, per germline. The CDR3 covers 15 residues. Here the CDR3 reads CASSLRGSGSYEQYF. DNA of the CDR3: TGTGCCAGCAGCCTGAGGGGGAGCGGCTCCTACGAGCAGTACTTC.

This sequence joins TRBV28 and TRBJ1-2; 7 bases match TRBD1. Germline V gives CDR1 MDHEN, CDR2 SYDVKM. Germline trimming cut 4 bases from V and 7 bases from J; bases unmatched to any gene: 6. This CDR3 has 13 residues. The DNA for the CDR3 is TGTGCCAGCAGTTCCGGGACAGTAGGTGGCTACACCTTC. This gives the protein CASSSGTVGGYTF.

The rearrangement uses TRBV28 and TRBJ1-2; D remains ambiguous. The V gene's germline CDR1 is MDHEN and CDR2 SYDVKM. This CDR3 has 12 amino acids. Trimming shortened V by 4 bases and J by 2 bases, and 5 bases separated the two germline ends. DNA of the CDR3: TGTGCCAGCAGTTACCAGAACTATGGCTACACCTTC. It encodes CASSYQNYGYTF.

CDR3: CASSPGTGVETQYF. The CDR3 DNA sequence: TGTGCCAGCAGCCCAGGGACAGGGGTCGAGACCCAGTACTTC. J is TRBJ2-5 and V is TRBV4-2; 10 bases are a match to TRBD1. This CDR3 has 14 residues. The V gene end was trimmed by 4 bases and the J gene end by 5 bases; junction bases not matched to a gene: 4. Per germline, CDR1 LGHNA and CDR2 YNFKEQ.

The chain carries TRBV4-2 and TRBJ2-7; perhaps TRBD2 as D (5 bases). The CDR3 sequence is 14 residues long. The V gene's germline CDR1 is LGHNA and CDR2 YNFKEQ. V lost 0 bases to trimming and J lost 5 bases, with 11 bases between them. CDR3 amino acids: CASSQDLRENEQYF. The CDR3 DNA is TGTGCCAGCAGCCAAGATTTGAGGGAAAACGAGCAGTACTTC.